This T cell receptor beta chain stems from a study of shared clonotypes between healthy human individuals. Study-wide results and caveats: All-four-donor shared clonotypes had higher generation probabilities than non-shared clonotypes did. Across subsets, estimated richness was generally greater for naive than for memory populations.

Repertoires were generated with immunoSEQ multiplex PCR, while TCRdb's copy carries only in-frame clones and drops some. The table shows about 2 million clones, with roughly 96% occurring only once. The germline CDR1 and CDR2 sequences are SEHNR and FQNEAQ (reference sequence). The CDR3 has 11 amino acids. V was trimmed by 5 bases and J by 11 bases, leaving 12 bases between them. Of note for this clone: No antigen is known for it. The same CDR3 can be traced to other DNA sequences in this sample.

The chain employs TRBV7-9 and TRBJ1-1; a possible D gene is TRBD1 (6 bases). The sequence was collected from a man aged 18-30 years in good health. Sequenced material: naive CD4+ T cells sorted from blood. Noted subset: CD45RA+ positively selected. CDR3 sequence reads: CASSPGTRAFF. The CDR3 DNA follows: TGTGCCAGCAGCCCAGGGACACGCGCTTTCTTT.